A single sample is the source of the 29 T cell receptor beta chains below, sequenced in a study of T cells in tuberculosis. Repertoires were generated with immunoSEQ multiplex PCR, while TCRdb's copy carries only in-frame clones and drops some. This table has 25,000 to 35,000 clones, about 95% appearing once. The sequencing input was PBMCs. The receptor set was obtained from a donor between 10 and 35 years old with latent tuberculosis or without tuberculosis infection.

The genes are TRBV4-3 and TRBJ1-1; perhaps TRBD1 as D (6 bases). The CDR3 is 15 amino acids. V lost 3 bases and J lost 6, with 17 bases in between. Per germline, CDR1 LGHNA and CDR2 YSLEER. The CDR3 sequence: CASSHSGTTGAEAFF. CDR3 bases: TGCGCCAGCAGCCACTCAGGGACAACGGGCGCTGAAGCTTTCTTT.

The gene calls are TRBV15 and TRBJ1-1; D remains ambiguous. This CDR3 is 13 amino acids long. Germline loops: CDR1 LNHNV, CDR2 YYDKDF (reference sequence). The V gene lost 0 bases and the J gene lost 6 bases, with 8 bases spanning the gap. In DNA form, the CDR3 reads TGTGCCACCAGCAGAGATCGCGGGGCTGAAGCTTTCTTT. As protein: CATSRDRGAEAFF.

The V gene is TRBV5-1, the J gene TRBJ2-3; 10 bases map to TRBD2. V shed 1 base and J 0 bases; nucleotides not matched to a gene: 2. CDR3 length equals 16 residues. Germline-derived CDR1 and CDR2 are SGHRS and YFSETQ. CDR3 amino acids: CASSLTSGTSTDTQYF. CDR3 DNA sequence: TGCGCCAGCAGCTTGACTAGCGGGACTAGCACAGATACGCAGTATTTT.

About this clone itself: At one end, the junction sequence differs from germline, possibly due to a read error. V and J are TRBV5-1 and TRBJ2-7; TRBD2 matches 8 bases. The CDR3 has 15 residues. CDR1 and CDR2 from the germline V gene are SGHRS and YFSETQ. The CDR3 nucleotides are TGCGCCAGCAGCTTGGCGTGGCGGGGGGCCACTCAGGAGGACTTC. This translates into CASSLAWRGATQEDF.

This clone was recorded once. V and J are TRBV6-1 and TRBJ1-1, with 8 bases that match TRBD1. The V gene's germline CDR1 is MNHNS and CDR2 SASEGT. Losses at the gene ends were 4 bases for V and 3 bases for J; bases not matched to a gene: 7. This CDR3 is 15 amino acids long. The CDR3 is CASSGYRGRDTEAFF. The CDR3 DNA reads as TGTGCCAGCAGTGGTTACAGGGGGAGAGACACTGAAGCTTTCTTT.

The chain couples TRBV6-1 to TRBJ1-1, with D unclear. Between the trimmed V and J ends, which lost 2 bases and 1 base, there was a span of 8 bases. Germline V gene sequence: CDR1 MNHNS, CDR2 SASEGT. The CDR3 contains 14 residues. This CDR3 reads CASSESHRNTEAFF. Here the CDR3 DNA reads TGTGCCAGCAGTGAATCCCACAGGAACACTGAAGCTTTCTTT.

The rearrangement joins TRBV6-6 to TRBJ2-7; the D is unclear. Trimming took 0 bases from V and 2 from J, leaving 8 bases between them. This CDR3 has 14 residues. Germline assignment: CDR1 MNHNY and CDR2 SVGAGI (reference sequence). Written as DNA, the CDR3 is TGTGCCAGCAGTTACTCAGCTAATGCCTACGAGCAGTACTTC. Amino acid sequence: CASSYSANAYEQYF.

The rearrangement links TRBV5-4 to TRBJ2-7; D unresolved. This CDR3 has 15 amino acids. With 4 bases removed from V and 0 bases from J, the gap between germline ends came to 14 bases. The germline gives CDR1 SGHNT, CDR2 YYREEE (reference sequence). Here the CDR3 DNA reads TGTGCCAGCAGCCTCCGTCCGGGTGGCTCCTACGAGCAGTACTTC. It yields the protein CASSLRPGGSYEQYF.

The chain joins TRBV9 to TRBJ2-1; D not certain. The CDR3 runs 13 residues. Germline values: CDR1 SGDLS, CDR2 YYNGEE. V was pared by 4 bases and J by 10 bases, with 15 bases between. CDR3 DNA sequence: TGTGCCAGCAGCCCTCGACATGCCAGAGAGCAGTTCTTC. It is translated as CASSPRHAREQFF.

The chain has TRBV18 and TRBJ2-2, with no clear D. The germline gives CDR1 KGHSH, CDR2 LQKENI. This CDR3 is 16 amino acids long. V lost 3 bases and J lost 0, with 11 bases in between. The CDR3 nucleotides read TGTGCCAGCTCACCTAAGACACCCCCGAACACCGGGGAGCTGTTTTTT. Its translation: CASSPKTPPNTGELFF.

J is TRBJ2-7 and V is TRBV9; D unresolved. V shed 3 bases and J shed 5 bases, with 9 bases lying between them. There are 12 residues in the CDR3. Germline V CDR1 and CDR2: SGDLS, YYNGEE. The DNA of the CDR3 is TGTGCCAGCAGCGGGCGGAATGACGAGCAGTACTTC. This codes for CASSGRNDEQYF.

This clone was recorded once. The chain has TRBV7-6 and TRBJ1-5, with 9 bases aligning to TRBD1. This CDR3 has 16 residues. V lost 5 bases, J lost 6 bases, and 11 bases stayed unmatched. Per germline, CDR1 SGHVS and CDR2 FNYEAQ. The CDR3 DNA is TGTGCCAGCAGCCCCGCAACCGGGACAGGGATTCAGCCCCAGCATTTT. This encodes CASSPATGTGIQPQHF.

The chain couples TRBV19 to TRBJ2-1; D is possibly TRBD2 (5 bases). Trimming cost V 9 bases and J 10 bases, with 10 bases left between them. This CDR3 region has 10 residues. Germline V CDR1 and CDR2: LNHDA, SQIVND (reference sequence). The CDR3: CASRSGEQFF. In DNA form, the CDR3 reads TGTGCCAGCAGGTCGGGGGAGCAGTTCTTC.

This clone was counted a few times. The chain carries TRBV4-2 and TRBJ2-7, with 10 bases lining up with TRBD2. Germline CDR1 reads LGHNA; CDR2 reads YNFKEQ. CDR3 length equals 16 residues. The V gene end was trimmed by 0 bases and the J gene end by 3 bases; junction bases not matched to a gene: 5. DNA for the CDR3: TGTGCCAGCAGCCAAGATGGAATAGCGGGGGGCTACGAGCAGTACTTC. Protein: CASSQDGIAGGYEQYF.

J is TRBJ2-1 and V is TRBV6-1, with 10 bases aligning to TRBD2. The germline gives CDR1 MNHNS, CDR2 SASEGT. Trimming at V came to 0 bases and at J to 7 bases, leaving 9 bases not matched to a gene. CDR3 length: 17 residues. CDR3 amino acids: CASSEAIQAGGWNEQFF. CDR3 in DNA: TGTGCCAGCAGTGAAGCGATCCAAGCGGGAGGGTGGAATGAGCAGTTCTTC.

J is TRBJ2-7 and V is TRBV6-5; 7 nucleotides match TRBD2. The CDR3 extends over 16 amino acids. The V and J ends lost 0 bases and 2 bases, in that order; junction bases with no gene match: 7. The germline CDR1 and CDR2 sequences are MNHEY and SVGAGI. The CDR3 coding sequence is TGTGCCAGCAGTTACTCGAGCGGGAACGTAGCCTACGAGCAGTACTTC. Translated, it gives CASSYSSGNVAYEQYF.

V usage is TRBV7-3 and J usage is TRBJ2-2; possibly TRBD2 for D (5 bases). This CDR3 contains 16 residues. CDR1 SGHTA and CDR2 FQGTGA come from the germline V gene. V lost 2 bases and J 3 bases, leaving 13 bases between the germline ends. CDR3 bases: TGTGCCAGCAGCTTATCGGGTAGCGTCTACACCGGGGAGCTGTTTTTT. It specifies CASSLSGSVYTGELFF. Using reference TRBV7-3 and TRBJ2-2 for the parts outside the CDR3, the full variable domain is GAGVSQTPSNKVTEKGKYVELRCDPISGHTALYWYRQSLGQGPEFLIYFQGTGAADDSGLPNDRFFAVRPEGSVSTLKIQRTERGDSAVYLCASSLSGSVYTGELFFGEGSRLTVL.

The CDR3 region has the DNA TGTGCCAGCAGCCCTAGGTCAGGGGGTTACATTCAGTACTTC. This sequence encodes CASSPRSGGYIQYF. The chain is built from TRBV13 and TRBJ2-4; 7 nucleotides match TRBD1. The germline CDR1 and CDR2 sequences are PRHDT and FYEKMQ (reference sequence). The J segment lost 8 bases and the V segment lost 5 bases, leaving 9 bases of the junction unmatched. The CDR3 is made up of 14 amino acids.

V usage is TRBV7-9 and J usage is TRBJ2-1; 8 nucleotides line up with TRBD2. This CDR3 region has 16 residues. The junction had 13 bases not matched to a gene; V was cut back by 4 bases and J by 8 bases. Germline-derived CDR1 and CDR2 are SEHNR and FQNEAQ (reference sequence). The CDR3 sequence: CASSSLPAGEVDEQFF. For the CDR3, the DNA is TGTGCCAGCAGCTCCCTCCCAGCGGGAGAGGTCGATGAGCAGTTCTTC.

CDR3 DNA sequence: TGTGCCAGCAGCTTAGCGGGGGGAGCCTATAATTCACCCCTCCACTTT. Its protein is CASSLAGGAYNSPLHF. The chain carries TRBV7-2 and TRBJ1-6, with a tentative D call TRBD1 (5 bases). Germline CDR1 and CDR2: SGHTA and FQGNSA. Deletions cut 0 bases from V and 2 bases from J, with 8 bases between. The CDR3 covers 16 residues.

The chain is built from TRBV28 and TRBJ1-6, with D perhaps matching TRBD1 (6 bases). The CDR3 has 13 residues. The V gene's germline CDR1 is MDHEN and CDR2 SYDVKM. V was shortened by 10 bases and J by 9 bases, with 16 bases between the two germline ends. The CDR3 loop is CAIDTGWSSPLHF. CDR3 in DNA: TGTGCCATCGACACAGGGTGGAGTTCACCCCTCCACTTT.

The rearrangement joins TRBV2 to TRBJ2-5; 7 bases align to TRBD2. There are 14 residues in the CDR3. V shed 4 bases, J shed 4 bases, and the junction held 6 bases outside the gene matches. The V gene's germline CDR1 is SNHLY and CDR2 FYNNEI. In nucleotides, the CDR3 is TGTGCCAGCAGTGTAGAGGGACTAACAGAGACCCAGTACTTC. This gives the protein CASSVEGLTETQYF. Variable domain in full (rest from reference TRBV2 and TRBJ2-5): EPEVTQTPSHQVTQMGQEVILRCVPISNHLYFYWYRQILGQKVEFLVSFYNNEISEKSEIFDDQFSVERPDGSNFTLKIRSTKLEDSAMYFCASSVEGLTETQYFGPGTRLLVL.

The count of this clone is one. In DNA, the CDR3 is TGCGCCAGCAGCTTGGAGGGGCCTAGCGGGAGCGATGAGCAGTTCTTC. Protein product: CASSLEGPSGSDEQFF. This chain joins TRBV5-1 and TRBJ2-1, with 10 bases matching TRBD2. Germline trimming cut 0 bases from V and 8 bases from J; bases unmatched to any gene: 8. The V gene's germline CDR1 is SGHRS and CDR2 YFSETQ. This CDR3 comprises 16 residues.

This chain connects TRBV29-1 to TRBJ1-1; D is uncertain. The CDR3 sequence is 13 residues long. With 4 bases removed from V and 1 base from J, the gap between germline ends came to 10 bases. CDR1 is SQVTM and CDR2 is ANQGSEA in the germline V gene. CDR3 DNA: TGCAGCGTTGTGGGCATTGGGAACACTGAAGCTTTCTTT. Residues: CSVVGIGNTEAFF.

This chain links TRBV7-2 with TRBJ1-1; 7 positions agree with TRBD1. V was clipped by 1 base and J by 0 bases; unmatched bases: 2. The CDR3 totals 15 residues. CDR1 is SGHTA, CDR2 FQGNSA, per germline. The CDR3 is CASSLVRGLNTEAFF. The CDR3 DNA follows: TGTGCCAGCAGCTTAGTTAGGGGGCTGAACACTGAAGCTTTCTTT.

This clone is categorized as medium-sized. The chain is built from TRBV5-1 and TRBJ2-2; perhaps TRBD2 as D (6 bases). Deletions cut 1 base from V and 5 bases from J, with 12 bases between. The CDR3 length is 15 residues. Germline V gene sequence: CDR1 SGHRS, CDR2 YFSETQ. CDR3 sequence (DNA): TGCGCCAGCAGCTTGTCGGGAGTGAGTACCGGGGAGCTGTTTTTT. Translating it yields CASSLSGVSTGELFF.

The chain has TRBV7-3 and TRBJ2-5; 10 bases map to TRBD2. The germline CDR1 and CDR2 sequences are SGHTA and FQGTGA. The V gene end was trimmed by 5 bases and the J gene end by 5 bases; junction bases not matched to a gene: 11. The CDR3 spans 16 residues. The CDR3 coding sequence is TGTGCCAGCAGCCCCGAGATAGCGGGGGGCGGGGAGACCCAGTACTTC. This sequence encodes CASSPEIAGGGETQYF.

The chain is built from TRBV6-5 and TRBJ2-1; the D is unclear. Deletions cut 3 bases from V and 4 bases from J, with 13 bases between. The CDR3 is made up of 15 amino acids. Germline values: CDR1 MNHEY, CDR2 SVGAGI. The CDR3 nucleotides read TGTGCCAGCAGTTATAAGCCTTCAACTTACAATGAGCAGTTCTTC. Amino acids: CASSYKPSTYNEQFF.

This CDR3 reads CASSQAGLAGTSDTQYF. DNA of the CDR3: TGTGCCAGCAGCCAGGCGGGACTAGCGGGGACATCAGATACGCAGTATTTT. The V and J genes are TRBV4-2 and TRBJ2-3; 13 bases match TRBD2. The CDR3 extends over 17 amino acids. V shed 3 bases and J 4 bases; nucleotides not matched to a gene: 7. Looked up from germline, CDR1 is LGHNA and CDR2 is YNFKEQ.